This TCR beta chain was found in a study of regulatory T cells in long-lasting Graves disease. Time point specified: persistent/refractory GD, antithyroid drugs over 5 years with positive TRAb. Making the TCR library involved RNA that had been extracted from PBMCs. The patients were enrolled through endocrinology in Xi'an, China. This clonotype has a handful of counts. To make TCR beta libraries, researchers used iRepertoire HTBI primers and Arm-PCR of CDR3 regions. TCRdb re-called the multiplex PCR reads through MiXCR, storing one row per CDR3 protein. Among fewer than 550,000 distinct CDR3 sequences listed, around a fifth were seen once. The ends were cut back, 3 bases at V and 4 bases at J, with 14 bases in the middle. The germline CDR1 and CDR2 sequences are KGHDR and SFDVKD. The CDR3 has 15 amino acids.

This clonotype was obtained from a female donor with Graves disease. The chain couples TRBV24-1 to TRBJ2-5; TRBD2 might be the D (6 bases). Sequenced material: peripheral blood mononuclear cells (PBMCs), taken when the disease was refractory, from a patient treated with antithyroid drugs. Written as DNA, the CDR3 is TGTGCCACCAGTGATCCGCGGGACCCCGGAGAGACCCAGTACTTC. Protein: CATSDPRDPGETQYF.